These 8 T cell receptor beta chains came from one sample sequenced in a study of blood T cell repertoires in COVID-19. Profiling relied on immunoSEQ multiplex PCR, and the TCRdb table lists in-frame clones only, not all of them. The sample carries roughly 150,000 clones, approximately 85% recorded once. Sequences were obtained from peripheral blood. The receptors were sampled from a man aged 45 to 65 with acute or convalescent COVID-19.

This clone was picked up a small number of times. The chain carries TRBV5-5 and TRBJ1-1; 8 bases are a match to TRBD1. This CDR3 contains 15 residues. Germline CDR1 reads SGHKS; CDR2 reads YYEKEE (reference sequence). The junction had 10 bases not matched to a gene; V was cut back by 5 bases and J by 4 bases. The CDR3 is CASRQTGGRGTEAFF. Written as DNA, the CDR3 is TGTGCCAGCAGACAAACAGGGGGTCGGGGCACTGAAGCTTTCTTT. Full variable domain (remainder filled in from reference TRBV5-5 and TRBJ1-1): DAGVTQSPTHLIKTRGQQVTLRCSPISGHKSVSWYQQVLGQGPQFIFQYYEKEERGRGNFPDRFSARQFPNYSSELNVNALLLGDSALYLCASRQTGGRGTEAFFGQGTRLTVV.

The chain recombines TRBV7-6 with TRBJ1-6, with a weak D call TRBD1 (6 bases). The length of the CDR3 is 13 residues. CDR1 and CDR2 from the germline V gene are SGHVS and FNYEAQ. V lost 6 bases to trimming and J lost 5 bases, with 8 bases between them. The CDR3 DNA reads TGTGCCAGCAGGAGGGGGAATAATTCACCCCTCCACTTT. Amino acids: CASRRGNNSPLHF.

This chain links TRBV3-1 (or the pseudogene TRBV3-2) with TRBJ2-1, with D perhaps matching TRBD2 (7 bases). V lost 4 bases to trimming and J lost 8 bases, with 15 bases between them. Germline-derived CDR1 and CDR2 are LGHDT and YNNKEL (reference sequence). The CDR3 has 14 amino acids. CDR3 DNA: TGTGCCAGCAGCCCGAAGGTGGGGGGGCATGAGCAGTTCTTC. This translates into CASSPKVGGHEQFF.

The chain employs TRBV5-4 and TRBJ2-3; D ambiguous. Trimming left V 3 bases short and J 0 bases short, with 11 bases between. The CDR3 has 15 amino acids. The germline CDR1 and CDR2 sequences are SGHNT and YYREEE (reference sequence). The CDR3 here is CASSSLALSTDTQYF. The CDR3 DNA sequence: TGTGCCAGCAGCTCATTAGCTCTCAGCACAGATACGCAGTATTTT.

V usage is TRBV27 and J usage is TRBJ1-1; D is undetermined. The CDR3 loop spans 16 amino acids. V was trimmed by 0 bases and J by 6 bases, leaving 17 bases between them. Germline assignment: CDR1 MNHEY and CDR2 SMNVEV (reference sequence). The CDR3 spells CASSLSTSRVGAEAFF. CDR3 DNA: TGTGCCAGCAGTTTATCGACCTCAAGAGTCGGGGCTGAAGCTTTCTTT.

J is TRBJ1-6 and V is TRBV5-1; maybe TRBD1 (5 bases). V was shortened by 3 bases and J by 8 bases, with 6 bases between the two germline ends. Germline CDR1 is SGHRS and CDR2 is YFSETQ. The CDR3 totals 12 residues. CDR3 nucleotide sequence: TGCGCCAGCAGCTCCAGGGATTCACCCCTCCACTTT. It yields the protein CASSSRDSPLHF.

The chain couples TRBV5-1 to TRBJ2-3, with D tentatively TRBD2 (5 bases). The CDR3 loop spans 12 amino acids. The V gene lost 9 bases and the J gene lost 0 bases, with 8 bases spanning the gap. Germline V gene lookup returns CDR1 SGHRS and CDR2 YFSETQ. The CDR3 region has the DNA TGCGCCACCACGGGAAGCACAGATACGCAGTATTTT. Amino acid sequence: CATTGSTDTQYF.

The CDR3 protein is CASSLRRGDTQYF. In DNA form, the CDR3 reads TGTGCCAGTAGTCTCCGGCGGGGAGATACGCAGTATTTT. The chain employs TRBV19 and TRBJ2-3; D may be TRBD2 (6 bases). The CDR3 is made up of 13 amino acids. CDR1 is LNHDA and CDR2 is SQIVND in the germline V gene (reference sequence). V lost 5 bases and J 5 bases, leaving 11 bases between the germline ends.